A single sample is the source of the 11 T cell receptor beta chains below, sequenced in a study of CD8 T cells in ankylosing spondylitis. Using its own MiXCR run on the 5' RACE reads, TCRdb lists one record per CDR3 protein. The profile shows under 150,000 distinct CDR3 sequences, 11% of them singletons. Sequenced sample: blood, either unsorted or a sorted T cell fraction (not recorded which). The origin of the receptors is a female donor with ankylosing spondylitis or in good health (not recorded which).

This clonotype was detected ten times or more. The chain has TRBV12-3 or TRBV12-4 and TRBJ2-1, with 8 bases fitting TRBD2. CDR3 length: 15 amino acids. Unmatched junction bases numbered 11, after V lost 6 bases and J lost 7 bases. The CDR3 coding sequence is TGTGCCAGCAGCAGAAGGAGCGGGAGCCGGAATGAGCAGTTCTTC. Its translation is CASSRRSGSRNEQFF.

This clonotype was detected ten times or more. This rearrangement joins TRBV20-1 to TRBJ2-5; possibly TRBD1 or TRBD2 for D (5 bases each). Trimming shortened V by 5 bases and J by 3 bases, and 19 bases separated the two germline ends. CDR1 is DFQATT, CDR2 SNEGSKA, per germline (reference sequence). CDR3 length: 15 residues. The chain's CDR3 is CSAPRFGGPKETQYF. In DNA, the CDR3 is TGCAGTGCTCCCCGTTTTGGGGGTCCAAAAGAGACCCAGTACTTC.

In regard to this clonotype: This may come from a read error, since a much larger clone is one base off. The chain uses TRBV24-1 and TRBJ2-3; D gene uncertain. The CDR3 runs 15 residues. Germline CDR1 is KGHDR and CDR2 is SFDVKD. V was trimmed by 0 bases and J by 1 base, leaving 7 bases between them. CDR3 sequence: CATSDLRRGTDTQYF. CDR3 nucleotide sequence: TGTGCCACCAGTGATTTGCGACGGGGCACAGATACGCAGTATTTT.

Of note for this clonotype: Without the conserved terminal phenylalanine or tryptophan, this CDR3 likely stems from a read error. V is TRBV2 and J is TRBJ1-1; D gene unclear. Germline V CDR1 and CDR2: SNHLY, FYNNEI. The CDR3 is made up of 13 amino acids. The CDR3 reads CASSVKTNTKAFS. In nucleotides, the CDR3 is TGTGCCAGCAGTGTGAAGACTAACACTAAAGCTTTCTCT.

The table lists this clonotype with many counts. The CDR3 sequence is CSARRDPLYEQYF. The CDR3 DNA is TGCAGTGCTAGAAGGGATCCCCTCTACGAGCAGTACTTC. The chain uses TRBV20-1 and TRBJ2-7; D call uncertain. Germline values: CDR1 DFQATT, CDR2 SNEGSKA (reference sequence). V lost 2 bases to trimming and J lost 3 bases, with 11 bases between them. This CDR3 is built from 13 residues.

This clonotype was counted many times. The genes are TRBV5-1 and TRBJ1-2, with 7 bases matching TRBD1. V was clipped by 4 bases and J by 6 bases; unmatched bases: 6. CDR3 length: 13 residues. The germline CDR1 and CDR2 sequences are SGHRS and YFSETQ. The DNA for the CDR3 is TGCGCCAGCAGCCGCGGGACAGAAGATGGCTACACCTTC. Translated: CASSRGTEDGYTF. Variable domain in full (rest from reference TRBV5-1 and TRBJ1-2): KAGVTQTPRYLIKTRGQQVTLSCSPISGHRSVSWYQQTPGQGLQFLFEYFSETQRNKGNFPGRFSGRQFSNSRSEMNVSTLELGDSALYLCASSRGTEDGYTFGSGTRLTVV.

This clonotype was counted at least ten times. This chain uses TRBV5-1 with TRBJ1-1; D unresolved. Germline CDR1 is SGHRS and CDR2 is YFSETQ. The CDR3 sequence is 16 residues long. V was pared by 5 bases and J by 1 base, with 18 bases between. The CDR3 protein is CASSPIPRGENTEAFF. The DNA of the CDR3 is TGCGCCAGCAGTCCTATTCCCCGGGGAGAGAACACTGAAGCTTTCTTT.

This clonotype came up many times. The CDR3 sequence: CASSLYDPPEAFF. The CDR3 DNA reads as TGTGCCAGCAGCTTATATGATCCCCCTGAAGCTTTCTTT. The gene calls are TRBV7-8 and TRBJ1-1, with D unclear. Deletions cut 2 bases from V and 6 bases from J, with 10 bases between. The CDR3 spans 13 residues. Germline CDR1 and CDR2: SGHVS and FQNEAQ.

This clonotype was counted ten times or more. The chain combines TRBV5-1 with TRBJ2-3; 8 bases align to TRBD1. The CDR3 spans 16 residues. Germline assignment: CDR1 SGHRS and CDR2 YFSETQ. J gave up 2 bases and V 9 bases, and 14 bases lay outside the gene matches. The CDR3 spells CATGNPTGANTDTQYF. CDR3 in DNA: TGCGCCACCGGAAACCCGACAGGGGCCAACACAGATACGCAGTATTTT.

This clonotype was detected many times. The chain couples TRBV20-1 to TRBJ1-1, with no clear D. The length of the CDR3 is 13 residues. Germline-derived CDR1 and CDR2 are DFQATT and SNEGSKA (reference sequence). Deletions cut 4 bases from V and 5 bases from J, with 14 bases between. This CDR3 reads CSAKSLGWTEAFF. DNA of the CDR3: TGCAGTGCTAAGTCCCTGGGATGGACTGAAGCTTTCTTT.

This clonotype appeared a few times. This chain joins TRBV7-7 and TRBJ1-3; TRBD1 agrees at 8 bases. The CDR3 has 15 residues. Germline CDR1 is SSHAT and CDR2 is FNYEAQ (reference sequence). The junction had 3 bases not matched to a gene; V was cut back by 1 base and J by 4 bases. The CDR3 DNA is TGTGCCAGCAGCTTAGGGGGGACAGGAGGAAACACCATATATTTT. Translated, it gives CASSLGGTGGNTIYF. Using reference TRBV7-7 and TRBJ1-3 for the parts outside the CDR3, the full variable domain is GAGVSQSPRYKVTKRGQDVTLRCDPISSHATLYWYQQALGQGPEFLTYFNYEAQPDKSGLPSDRFSAERPEGSISTLTIQRTEQRDSAMYRCASSLGGTGGNTIYFGEGSWLTVV.